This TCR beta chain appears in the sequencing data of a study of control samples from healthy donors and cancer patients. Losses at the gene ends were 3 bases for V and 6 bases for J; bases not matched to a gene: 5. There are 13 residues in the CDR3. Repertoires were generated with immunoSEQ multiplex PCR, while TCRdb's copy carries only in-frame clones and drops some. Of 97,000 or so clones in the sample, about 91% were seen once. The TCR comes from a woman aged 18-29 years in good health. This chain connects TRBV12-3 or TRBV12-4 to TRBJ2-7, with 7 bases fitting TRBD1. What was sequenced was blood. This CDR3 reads CASSFLTGPEQYF. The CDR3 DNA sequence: TGTGCCAGCAGTTTTCTGACAGGGCCCGAGCAGTACTTC.